Below, 6 T cell receptor beta chains from the same sample are listed, as sequenced in a study of OX40 agonist ivuxolimab in advanced cancers. Using immunoSEQ multiplex PCR, the repertoire was profiled, and TCRdb retains in-frame clones only, with some absent. The repertoire includes over 70,000 clones, around nine tenths of them detected once, and 0.25% to 0.3% sits in the top ten. The material was CD4+ or CD8+ T cells sorted from blood, obtained in a trial of the OX40 agonist ivuxolimab. Every receptor here comes from an adult with an advanced solid tumor such as melanoma, head and neck, liver or kidney cancer.

V and J are TRBV6-5 and TRBJ2-3; tentative D call: TRBD2 (6 bases). This CDR3 is built from 15 residues. Germline V gene sequence: CDR1 MNHEY, CDR2 SVGAGI. V gave up 7 bases and J gave up 0 bases, with 14 bases separating them. DNA of the CDR3: TGTGCCAGCACCTCCCTCCGGGAGAGCACAGATACGCAGTATTTT. It translates to CASTSLRESTDTQYF.

About this clone: The sample carries other DNA sequences with the same CDR3. The V call is TRBV27, the J call TRBJ1-5, with D possibly being TRBD1 (5 bases). The V end was cut by 2 bases, the J end by 4 bases, with 6 bases between. Germline lookup yields CDR1 MNHEY and CDR2 SMNVEV (reference sequence). The CDR3 spans 13 residues. The CDR3 DNA sequence: TGTGCCAGCAGTTTAAGGGGAAATCAGCCCCAGCATTTT. This codes for CASSLRGNQPQHF.

This clone appeared once. The V and J genes are TRBV29-1 and TRBJ2-3; 7 bases are shared with TRBD1. CDR1 and CDR2 from the germline V gene are SQVTM and ANQGSEA. Unmatched junction bases numbered 4, after V lost 8 bases and J lost 2 bases. The length of the CDR3 is 12 residues. The CDR3 sequence is CSKGTDTDTQYF. The CDR3 DNA sequence: TGCAGCAAAGGGACAGACACAGATACGCAGTATTTT.

Only one count was recorded for this clone. V is TRBV27 and J is TRBJ2-7; possibly TRBD1 for D (6 bases). The CDR3 extends over 15 amino acids. V was trimmed by 2 bases and J by 1 base, leaving 12 bases between them. The germline gives CDR1 MNHEY, CDR2 SMNVEV (reference sequence). CDR3 sequence: CASSLRGTGSYEQYF. CDR3 bases: TGTGCCAGCAGTTTAAGGGGAACAGGGTCCTACGAGCAGTACTTC.

This chain uses TRBV30 with TRBJ1-5; D may be TRBD1 (6 bases). The CDR3 is 15 amino acids. Trimming took 1 base from V and 3 from J, leaving 13 bases between them. Germline V gene data show CDR1 as GTSNPN and CDR2 as SVGIG (reference sequence). The CDR3 region is CAWSGGGPYNQPQHF. For the CDR3, the DNA is TGTGCCTGGAGTGGAGGGGGACCGTACAATCAGCCCCAGCATTTT.

The chain combines TRBV9 with TRBJ2-2; TRBD2 agrees at 7 bases. The V gene end was trimmed by 0 bases and the J gene end by 6 bases; junction bases not matched to a gene: 8. In germline, CDR1 is SGDLS, CDR2 YYNGEE. This CDR3 comprises 16 residues. The CDR3 nucleotides are TGTGCCAGCAGCGTAGTCACTAGCGCGGGTCCCGGGGAGCTGTTTTTT. Its protein product is CASSVVTSAGPGELFF.